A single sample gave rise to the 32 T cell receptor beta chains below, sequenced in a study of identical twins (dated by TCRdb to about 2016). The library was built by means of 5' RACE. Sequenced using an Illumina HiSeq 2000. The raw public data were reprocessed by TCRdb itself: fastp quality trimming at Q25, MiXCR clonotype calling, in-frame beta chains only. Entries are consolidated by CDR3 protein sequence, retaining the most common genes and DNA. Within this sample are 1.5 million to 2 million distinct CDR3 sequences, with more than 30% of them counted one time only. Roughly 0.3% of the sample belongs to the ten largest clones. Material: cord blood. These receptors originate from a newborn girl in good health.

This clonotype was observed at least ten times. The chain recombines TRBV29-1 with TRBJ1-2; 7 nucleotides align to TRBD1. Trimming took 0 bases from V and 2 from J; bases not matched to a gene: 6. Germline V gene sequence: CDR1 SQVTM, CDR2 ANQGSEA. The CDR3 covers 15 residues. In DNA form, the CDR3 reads TGCAGCGTTGAAGATCTAACAGGGGCCAACTATGGCTACACCTTC. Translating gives CSVEDLTGANYGYTF.

CDR3 region: CATSRDVREQYF. Here the CDR3 DNA reads TGTGCCACCAGCAGAGATGTCAGGGAGCAGTACTTC. The V gene is TRBV15, the J gene TRBJ2-7, with D unresolved. Between the trimmed V and J ends, which lost 0 bases and 7 bases, there was a span of 7 bases. CDR3 length equals 12 residues. Germline CDR1 reads LNHNV; CDR2 reads YYDKDF (reference sequence).

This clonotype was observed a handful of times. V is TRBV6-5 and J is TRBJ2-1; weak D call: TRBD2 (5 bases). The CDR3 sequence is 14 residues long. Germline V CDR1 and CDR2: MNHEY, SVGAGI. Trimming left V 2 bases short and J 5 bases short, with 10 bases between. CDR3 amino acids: CASSYEGRHNEQFF. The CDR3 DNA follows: TGTGCCAGCAGTTACGAGGGCCGGCACAATGAGCAGTTCTTC.

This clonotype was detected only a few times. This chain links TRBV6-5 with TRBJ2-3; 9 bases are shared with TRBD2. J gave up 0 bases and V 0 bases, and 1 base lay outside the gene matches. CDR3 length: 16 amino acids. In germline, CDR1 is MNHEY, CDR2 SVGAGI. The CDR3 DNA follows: TGTGCCAGCAGTTACTCCCTAGCGGGGAGCACAGATACGCAGTATTTT. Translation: CASSYSLAGSTDTQYF.

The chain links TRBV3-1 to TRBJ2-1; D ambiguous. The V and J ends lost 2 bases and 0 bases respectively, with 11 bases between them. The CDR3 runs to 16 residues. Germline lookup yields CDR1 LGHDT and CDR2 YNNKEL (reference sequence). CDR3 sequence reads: CASSQYPPPSYNEQFF. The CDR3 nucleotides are TGTGCCAGCAGCCAATACCCTCCGCCCTCCTACAATGAGCAGTTCTTC.

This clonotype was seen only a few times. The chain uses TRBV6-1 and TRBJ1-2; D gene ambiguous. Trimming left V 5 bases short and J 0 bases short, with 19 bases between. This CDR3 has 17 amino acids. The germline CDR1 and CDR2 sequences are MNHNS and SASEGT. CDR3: CASSPRPTPSTNYGYTF. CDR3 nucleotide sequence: TGTGCCAGCAGTCCTCGTCCGACCCCAAGCACTAACTATGGCTACACCTTC.

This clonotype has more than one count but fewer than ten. DNA for the CDR3: TGTGCCAGCAGTTTACTCCGACAGGGCACAGATACGCAGTATTTT. Translated: CASSLLRQGTDTQYF. This chain links TRBV28 with TRBJ2-3, with D possibly matching TRBD1 (6 bases). The CDR3 is 15 residues long. With 2 bases removed from V and 1 base from J, the gap between germline ends came to 10 bases. Looked up from germline, CDR1 is MDHEN and CDR2 is SYDVKM.

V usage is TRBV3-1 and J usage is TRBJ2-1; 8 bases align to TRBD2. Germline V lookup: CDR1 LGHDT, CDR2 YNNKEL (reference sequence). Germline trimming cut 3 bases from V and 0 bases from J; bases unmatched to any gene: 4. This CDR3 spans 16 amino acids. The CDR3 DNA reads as TGTGCCAGCAGCCATCTCGGGGGGGTCTCCTACAATGAGCAGTTCTTC. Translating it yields CASSHLGGVSYNEQFF.

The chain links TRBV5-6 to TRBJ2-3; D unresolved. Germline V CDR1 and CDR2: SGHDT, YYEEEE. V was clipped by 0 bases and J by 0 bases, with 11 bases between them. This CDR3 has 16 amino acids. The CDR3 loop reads CASSLDFRASTDTQYF. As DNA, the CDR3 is TGTGCCAGCAGCTTGGACTTCCGGGCTAGCACAGATACGCAGTATTTT.

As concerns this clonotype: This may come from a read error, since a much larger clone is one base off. The CDR3: CASSTGSSQPQHF. CDR3 DNA sequence: TGTGCCAGCAGTACAGGGAGCAGTCAGCCCCAGCATTTT. This rearrangement joins TRBV12-3 or TRBV12-4 to TRBJ1-5; D is perhaps TRBD1 (6 bases). The CDR3 runs to 13 residues.

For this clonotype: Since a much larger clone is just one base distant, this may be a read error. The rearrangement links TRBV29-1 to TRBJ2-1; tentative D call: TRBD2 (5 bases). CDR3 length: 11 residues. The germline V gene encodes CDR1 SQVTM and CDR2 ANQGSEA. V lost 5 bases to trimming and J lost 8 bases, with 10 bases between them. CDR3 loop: CSVRLRDEQFF. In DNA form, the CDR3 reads TGCAGCGTTCGATTGAGGGATGAGCAGTTCTTC.

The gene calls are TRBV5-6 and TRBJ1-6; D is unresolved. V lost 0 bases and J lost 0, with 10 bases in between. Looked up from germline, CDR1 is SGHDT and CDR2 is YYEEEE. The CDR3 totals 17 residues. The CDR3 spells CASSLAPARSYNSPLHF. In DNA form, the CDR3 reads TGTGCCAGCAGCTTGGCCCCAGCCCGCTCCTATAATTCACCCCTCCACTTT.

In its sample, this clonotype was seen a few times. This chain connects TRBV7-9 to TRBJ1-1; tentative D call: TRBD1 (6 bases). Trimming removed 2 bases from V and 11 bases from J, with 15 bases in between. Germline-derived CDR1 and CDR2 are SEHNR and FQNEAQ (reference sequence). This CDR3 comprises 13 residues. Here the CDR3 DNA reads TGTGCCAGCAGCTTATTGGGGACACCGGCCGCTTTCTTT. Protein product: CASSLLGTPAAFF. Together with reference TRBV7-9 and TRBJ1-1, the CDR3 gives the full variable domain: DTGVSQNPRHKITKRGQNVTFRCDPISEHNRLYWYRQTLGQGPEFLTYFQNEAQLEKSRLLSDRFSAERPKGSFSTLEIQRTEQGDSAMYLCASSLLGTPAAFFGQGTRLTVV.

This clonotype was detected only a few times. The CDR3 sequence is CASSPSSTGDFTPMNTEAFF. CDR3 DNA: TGTGCCAGCAGCCCCAGCTCCACAGGGGACTTCACTCCCATGAACACTGAAGCTTTCTTT. This chain links TRBV9 with TRBJ1-1, with 7 bases aligning to TRBD1. Germline V gene sequence: CDR1 SGDLS, CDR2 YYNGEE. CDR3 length: 20 amino acids. V trimming: 4 bases; J trimming: 0 bases; junction bases outside the gene matches: 21.

The CDR3 bases are TGTGCCAGCAGTATTCGGACTAGCGGTGCCCCCTACGAGCAGTACTTC. Translating gives CASSIRTSGAPYEQYF. V gene TRBV12-3 or TRBV12-4 combines with J gene TRBJ2-7; 10 bases map to TRBD2. The CDR3 loop spans 16 amino acids. Trimming at V came to 5 bases and at J to 2 bases, leaving 9 bases not matched to a gene.

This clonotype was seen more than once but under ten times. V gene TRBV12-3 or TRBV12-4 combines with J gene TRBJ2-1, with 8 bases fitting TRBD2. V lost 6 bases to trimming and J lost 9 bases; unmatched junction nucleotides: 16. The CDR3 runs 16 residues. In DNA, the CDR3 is TGTGCCAGCAGCCCGACTTTAGCGGGGAAGAGGGGTGAGCAGTTCTTC. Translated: CASSPTLAGKRGEQFF.

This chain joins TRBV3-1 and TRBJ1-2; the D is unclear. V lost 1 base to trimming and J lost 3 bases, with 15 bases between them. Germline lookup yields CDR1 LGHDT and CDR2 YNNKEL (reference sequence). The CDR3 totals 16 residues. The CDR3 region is CASSQVPAGGHYGYTF. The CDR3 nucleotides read TGTGCCAGCAGCCAAGTTCCGGCAGGCGGCCACTATGGCTACACCTTC.

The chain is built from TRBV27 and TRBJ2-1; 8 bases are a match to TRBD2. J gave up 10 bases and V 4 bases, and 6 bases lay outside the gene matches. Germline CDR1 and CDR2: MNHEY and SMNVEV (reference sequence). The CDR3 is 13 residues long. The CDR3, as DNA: TGTGCCAGCAGTTCCCGGACTAGCTGGGAGCAGTTCTTC. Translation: CASSSRTSWEQFF.

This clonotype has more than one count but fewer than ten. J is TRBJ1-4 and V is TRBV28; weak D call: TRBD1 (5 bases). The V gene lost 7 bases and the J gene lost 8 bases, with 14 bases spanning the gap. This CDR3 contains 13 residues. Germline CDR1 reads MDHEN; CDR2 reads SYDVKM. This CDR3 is CASTQALREKLFF. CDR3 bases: TGTGCCAGCACACAGGCGCTTAGGGAAAAACTGTTTTTT.

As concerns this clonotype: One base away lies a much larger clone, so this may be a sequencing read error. CDR3 nucleotides: TGTGCCGGCACAGGGGATACGCAGTATTTT. Protein product: CAGTGDTQYF. The gene calls are TRBV25-1 and TRBJ2-3, with a possible D match to TRBD1 (6 bases). CDR3 size: 10 residues. The V end was cut by 11 bases, the J end by 6 bases, with 9 bases between. The germline CDR1 and CDR2 sequences are MGHDK and SYGVNS.

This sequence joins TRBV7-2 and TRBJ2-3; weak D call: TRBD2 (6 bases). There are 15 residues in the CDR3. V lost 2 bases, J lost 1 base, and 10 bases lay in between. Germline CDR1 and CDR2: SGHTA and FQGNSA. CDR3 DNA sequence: TGTGCCAGCAGCTTAAAGGGGACTGGCACAGATACGCAGTATTTT. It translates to CASSLKGTGTDTQYF.

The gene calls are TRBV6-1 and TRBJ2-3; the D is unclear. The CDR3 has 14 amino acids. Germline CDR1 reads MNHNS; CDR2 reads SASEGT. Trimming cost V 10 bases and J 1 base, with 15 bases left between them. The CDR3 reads CATSRGTRTDTQYF. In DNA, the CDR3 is TGTGCCACCAGCAGAGGTACTCGCACAGATACGCAGTATTTT.

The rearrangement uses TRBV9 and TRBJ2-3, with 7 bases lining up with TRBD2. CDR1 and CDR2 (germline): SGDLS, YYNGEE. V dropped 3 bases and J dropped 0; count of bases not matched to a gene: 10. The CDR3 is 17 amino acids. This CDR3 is CASSASVLAYSTDTQYF. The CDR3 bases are TGTGCCAGCAGCGCCTCCGTACTAGCGTATAGCACAGATACGCAGTATTTT. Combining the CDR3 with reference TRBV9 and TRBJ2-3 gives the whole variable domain DSGVTQTPKHLITATGQRVTLRCSPRSGDLSVYWYQQSLDQGLQFLIQYYNGEERAKGNILERFSAQQFPDLHSELNLSSLELGDSALYFCASSASVLAYSTDTQYFGPGTRLTVL.

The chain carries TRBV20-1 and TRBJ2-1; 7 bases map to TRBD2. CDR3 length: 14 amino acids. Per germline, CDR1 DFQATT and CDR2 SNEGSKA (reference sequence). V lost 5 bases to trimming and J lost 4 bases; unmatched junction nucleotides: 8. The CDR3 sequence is CSAGAGEAYNEQFF. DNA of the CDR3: TGCAGTGCTGGCGCGGGAGAGGCGTACAATGAGCAGTTCTTC.

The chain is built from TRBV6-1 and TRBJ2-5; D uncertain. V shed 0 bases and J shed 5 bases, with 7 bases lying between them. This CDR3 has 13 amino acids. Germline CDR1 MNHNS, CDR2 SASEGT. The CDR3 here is CASSEAPAETQYF. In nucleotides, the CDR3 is TGTGCCAGCAGTGAAGCTCCGGCCGAGACCCAGTACTTC.

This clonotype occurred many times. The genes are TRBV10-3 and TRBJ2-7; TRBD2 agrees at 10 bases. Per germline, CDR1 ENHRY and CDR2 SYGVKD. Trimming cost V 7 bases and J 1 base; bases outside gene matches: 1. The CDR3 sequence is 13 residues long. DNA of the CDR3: TGTGCCATCAAGGGACTAGCGTCCTACGAGCAGTACTTC. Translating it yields CAIKGLASYEQYF.

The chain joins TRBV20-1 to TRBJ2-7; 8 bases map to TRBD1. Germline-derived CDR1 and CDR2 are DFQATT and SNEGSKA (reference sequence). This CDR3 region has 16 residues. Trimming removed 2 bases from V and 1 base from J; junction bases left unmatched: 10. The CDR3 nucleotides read TGCAGTGCTAGAAACCAGGGACAGGCCTTTTCCTACGAGCAGTACTTC. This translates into CSARNQGQAFSYEQYF.

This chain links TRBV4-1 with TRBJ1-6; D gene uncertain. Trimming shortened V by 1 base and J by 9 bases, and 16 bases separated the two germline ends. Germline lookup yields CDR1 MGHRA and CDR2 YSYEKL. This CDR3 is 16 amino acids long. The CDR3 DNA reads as TGCGCCAGCAGCCAAGGGGTCGGTGACCTTTCTTCACCCCTCCACTTT. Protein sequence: CASSQGVGDLSSPLHF.

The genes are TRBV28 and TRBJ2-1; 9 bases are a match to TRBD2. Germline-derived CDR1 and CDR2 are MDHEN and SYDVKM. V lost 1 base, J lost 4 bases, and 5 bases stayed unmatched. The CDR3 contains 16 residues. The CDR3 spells CASSLLGGREYNEQFF. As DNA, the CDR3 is TGTGCCAGCAGTTTATTAGGCGGGAGGGAATACAATGAGCAGTTCTTC.

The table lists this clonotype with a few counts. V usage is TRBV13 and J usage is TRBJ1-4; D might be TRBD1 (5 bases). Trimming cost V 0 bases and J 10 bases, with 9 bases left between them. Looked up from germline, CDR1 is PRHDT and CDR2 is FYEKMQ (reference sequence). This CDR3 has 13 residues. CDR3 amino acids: CASSLGGAGKLFF. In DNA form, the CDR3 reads TGTGCCAGCAGCTTAGGTGGGGCCGGAAAACTGTTTTTT.

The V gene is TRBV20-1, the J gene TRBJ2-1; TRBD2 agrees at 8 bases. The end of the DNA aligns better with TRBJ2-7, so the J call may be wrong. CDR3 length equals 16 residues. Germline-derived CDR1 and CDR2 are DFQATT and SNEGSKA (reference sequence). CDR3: CSARPRLAGDYNEQYF. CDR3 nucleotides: TGCAGTGCTCGACCGCGTCTAGCGGGCGATTACAATGAGCAGTACTTC.

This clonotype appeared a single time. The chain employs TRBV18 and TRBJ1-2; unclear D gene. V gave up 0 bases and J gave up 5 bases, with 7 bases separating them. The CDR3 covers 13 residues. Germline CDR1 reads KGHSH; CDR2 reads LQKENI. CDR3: CASSPPGWYGYTF. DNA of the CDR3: TGTGCCAGCTCACCACCGGGATGGTATGGCTACACCTTC.